These T cell receptor beta chains were read from a single sample in a study of blood T cell repertoires in COVID-19. TCRdb's table, derived via immunoSEQ multiplex PCR, lists solely in-frame clones and lacks some. The sample lists 250,000 to 400,000 clones, roughly 88% seen once, with approximately 1.8% in the top ten. Source material: peripheral blood. Every receptor here comes from a woman aged 25 to 39 with COVID-19, enrolled during active disease. The CDR3 runs from the conserved cysteine through the conserved F or W. D genes are given only for firm matches. The size of a clone is reported for some rows only, either as once, few or many, or as a class for expanded clones.

V gene	clone size	D gene	J gene	CDR3 protein	CDR3 DNA
TRBV28	NA	NA	TRBJ1-3	CASSLWRGSGNTIYF	TGTGCCAGCAGTTTATGGAGGGGGTCCGGAAACACCATATATTTT
TRBV30	NA	NA	TRBJ1-5	CAWSVSNFNQPQHF	TGTGCCTGGAGTGTAAGCAATTTTAATCAGCCCCAGCATTTT
TRBV19	NA	NA	TRBJ1-2	CASSMIGGNYGYTF	TGTGCCAGTAGTATGATAGGGGGAAACTATGGCTACACCTTC
TRBV7-9	NA	NA	TRBJ2-6	CASSYKTYGANVLTF	TGTGCCAGCAGCTACAAAACGTATGGGGCCAACGTCCTGACTTTC
TRBV6-6	NA	TRBD2	TRBJ2-2	CASRRLRRAGGFSTTGELFF	TGTGCCAGCAGACGACTAAGGCGAGCGGGGGGGTTTTCAACCACCGGGGAGCTGTTTTTT
TRBV10-2	NA	TRBD1	TRBJ1-4	CASRPGQLNEKLFF	TGCGCCAGCAGACCGGGACAGCTTAATGAAAAACTGTTTTTT
TRBV7-8	many	TRBD1	TRBJ2-5	CASSLSPGQGETQYF	TGTGCCAGCAGCCTCTCACCGGGACAGGGGGAGACCCAGTACTTC
TRBV18	NA	NA	TRBJ2-3	CASSPGTGGWVDTQYF	TGTGCCAGCTCACCAGGGACTGGTGGTTGGGTCGATACGCAGTATTTT
TRBV7-2	NA	TRBD2	TRBJ2-2	CASSFDPGGALGELFF	TGTGCCAGCAGCTTCGACCCCGGGGGGGCCCTCGGGGAGCTGTTTTTT
TRBV25-1	NA	NA	TRBJ1-1	CASRLGTSAFF	TGTGCCAGCAGGCTTGGGACTTCGGCTTTCTTT
TRBV9	NA	TRBD2	TRBJ2-2	CASSVDPAGGPNTGELFF	TGTGCCAGCAGCGTAGACCCAGCGGGGGGCCCGAACACCGGGGAGCTGTTTTTT
TRBV6-5	NA	NA	TRBJ2-1	CASSYQGRPYNEQFF	TGTGCCAGCAGTTACCAGGGGCGACCCTACAATGAGCAGTTCTTC
TRBV27	NA	TRBD1	TRBJ1-6	CASSSTGVSPLHF	TGTGCCAGCAGTTCCACAGGGGTTTCACCCCTCCACTTT
TRBV4-2	NA	NA	TRBJ2-6	CASSTSGFGGANVLTF	TGTGCCAGCAGCACGTCAGGTTTCGGTGGGGCCAACGTCCTGACTTTC
TRBV2	NA	NA	TRBJ2-1	CASGRGALNEQFF	TGTGCCAGCGGCCGGGGGGCGCTCAATGAGCAGTTCTTC
TRBV2	NA	TRBD1	TRBJ2-3	CASSETAGGGDTQYF	TGTGCCAGCAGTGAAACGGCAGGGGGCGGAGATACGCAGTATTTT
TRBV15	NA	TRBD1	TRBJ1-2	CATSRDSQGNYGYTF	TGTGCCACCAGCAGAGATTCACAGGGGAACTATGGCTACACCTTC
TRBV10-3	NA	NA	TRBJ1-2	CAITAGANYGYTF	TGTGCCATCACTGCCGGGGCTAACTATGGCTACACCTTC
TRBV9	once	NA	TRBJ1-3	CASSVGALGSQLNTIYF	TGTGCCAGCAGCGTAGGCGCCCTGGGGAGCCAACTAAACACCATATATTTT
TRBV19	NA	TRBD2	TRBJ2-1	CASSISAGRDEQFF	TGTGCCAGTAGTATTAGTGCAGGGAGGGATGAGCAGTTCTTC
TRBV2	NA	NA	TRBJ1-5	CASSGDPRGEQPQHF	TGTGCCAGCAGTGGGGACCCCCGGGGGGAACAGCCCCAGCATTTT
TRBV4-3	once	NA	TRBJ1-2	CASSQDLGSFYYGYTF	TGCGCCAGCAGCCAAGATCTGGGCAGCTTCTACTATGGCTACACCTTC
TRBV7-2	NA	NA	TRBJ2-2	CASSFQGGELFF	TGTGCCAGCAGCTTCCAGGGCGGGGAGCTGTTTTTT
TRBV2	NA	TRBD1	TRBJ1-3	CASSGQGISGNTIYF	TGTGCCAGCAGTGGACAGGGGATTTCTGGAAACACCATATATTTT
TRBV28	NA	NA	TRBJ1-6	CASSSYPRTLHF	TGTGCCAGCAGTTCCTATCCCCGAACCCTCCACTTT
TRBV5-1	NA	TRBD1	TRBJ2-1	CASSTRDRVKDEQFF	TGCGCCAGCAGCACACGGGACAGGGTCAAGGATGAGCAGTTCTTC
TRBV5-1	NA	NA	TRBJ2-3	CASSVSGGEDTQYF	TGCGCCAGCAGCGTTAGTGGGGGCGAAGATACGCAGTATTTT
TRBV4-2	once	NA	TRBJ2-3	CASSQDIGAGASTDTQYF	TGTGCCAGCAGCCAAGATATCGGCGCGGGGGCAAGCACAGATACGCAGTATTTT
TRBV5-8	NA	TRBD2	TRBJ2-1	CASSFGLAPHNEQFF	TGTGCCAGCAGCTTCGGACTAGCCCCCCACAATGAGCAGTTCTTC
TRBV5-4	NA	TRBD2	TRBJ2-1	CASSRGGSSSYNEQFF	TGTGCCAGCAGCCGGGGAGGGTCAAGCTCCTACAATGAGCAGTTCTTC
TRBV11-2	NA	NA	TRBJ1-1	CASSLGTPTEAFF	TGTGCCAGCAGCTTAGGGACTCCCACTGAAGCTTTCTTT
TRBV6-5	NA	TRBD1	TRBJ1-1	CASSYRTGLEAFF	TGTGCCAGCAGTTACCGGACAGGGTTGGAAGCTTTCTTT
TRBV7-3	once	TRBD2	TRBJ2-3	CASSPTGGSTDTQYF	TGTGCCAGCAGCCCCACGGGGGGGAGCACAGATACGCAGTATTTT
TRBV19	NA	TRBD1	TRBJ1-2	CASSLRTGGPYGYTF	TGTGCCAGTAGTCTACGGACAGGGGGCCCCTATGGCTACACCTTC
TRBV23-1	NA	NA	TRBJ1-5	CASSQSNRSAGQPQHF	TGCGCCAGCAGTCAATCAAACCGGAGTGCGGGTCAGCCCCAGCATTTT
TRBV7-8	NA	NA	TRBJ1-1	CASSFRVNTEAFF	TGTGCCAGCAGCTTTAGAGTGAACACTGAAGCTTTCTTT
TRBV16	NA	TRBD1	TRBJ1-4	CASSRGTGRTNEKLFF	TGTGCCAGCAGCCGTGGGACAGGGCGCACTAATGAAAAACTGTTTTTT
TRBV5-6	few	TRBD1	TRBJ1-2	CASSVRDRVTYGYTF	TGTGCCAGCAGCGTACGGGACAGGGTGACGTATGGCTACACCTTC
TRBV2	NA	NA	TRBJ1-5	CASSVTGGRPQHF	TGTGCCAGCAGTGTTACAGGCGGACGGCCCCAGCATTTT
TRBV10-3	NA	NA	TRBJ1-1	CAISEAPDRRNTEAFF	TGTGCCATCAGTGAGGCCCCGGACAGACGGAACACTGAAGCTTTCTTT
TRBV7-9	once	TRBD1	TRBJ1-5	CASSRGTGEFNQPQHF	TGTGCCAGCAGCCGCGGGACAGGGGAATTCAATCAGCCCCAGCATTTT
TRBV6-5	NA	TRBD1	TRBJ2-3	CASRRQGGDTQYF	TGTGCCAGCAGACGACAGGGGGGGGATACGCAGTATTTT
TRBV5-1	NA	TRBD2	TRBJ2-1	CASSVAGGTREQFF	TGCGCCAGCAGTGTGGCGGGGGGGACCAGAGAGCAGTTCTTC
TRBV7-9	NA	TRBD1	TRBJ1-5	CASSSTGGAEPQHF	TGTGCCAGCAGTAGTACAGGGGGCGCGGAGCCCCAGCATTTT
TRBV5-6	few	TRBD2	TRBJ2-5	CASSLLTGGSQETQYF	TGTGCCAGCAGCTTACTCACGGGGGGGTCCCAAGAGACCCAGTACTTC
TRBV3-1/TRBV3-2	NA	TRBD1	TRBJ1-1	CASSPSGQSPSGAFF	TGTGCCAGCAGCCCCTCGGGACAGTCCCCCTCCGGAGCTTTCTTT
TRBV20-1	NA	NA	TRBJ2-5	CSASDPSTQYF	TGCAGTGCTAGTGATCCCTCGACCCAGTACTTC
TRBV7-6	NA	TRBD1	TRBJ1-2	CASSLRTGNYGYTF	TGTGCCAGCAGCTTGCGGACAGGGAACTATGGCTACACCTTC
TRBV7-9	few	TRBD1	TRBJ1-2	CASSFGPGQLNYGYTF	TGTGCCAGCAGCTTTGGTCCGGGACAGCTTAACTATGGCTACACCTTC
TRBV5-1	NA	NA	TRBJ1-1	CASSVTPNTEAFF	TGCGCCAGCAGCGTCACACCGAACACTGAAGCTTTCTTT
TRBV6-2/TRBV6-3	NA	TRBD1	TRBJ1-1	CASSRAMTGAPGPFF	TGTGCCAGCAGTCGCGCTATGACAGGGGCTCCGGGTCCTTTCTTT
TRBV5-5	NA	TRBD1	TRBJ1-6	CASSSDRGSSPLHF	TGTGCCAGCAGCTCGGACAGGGGGAGTTCACCCCTCCACTTT
TRBV28	NA	TRBD2	TRBJ2-1	CASSGRGEQFF	TGTGCCAGCAGTGGGCGGGGGGAGCAGTTCTTC
TRBV29-1	NA	NA	TRBJ2-3	CSVRQALATDTQYF	TGCAGCGTCAGACAGGCCCTAGCCACAGATACGCAGTATTTT
TRBV4-3	NA	NA	TRBJ1-1	CASSQAAGRMNTEAFF	TGCGCCAGCAGCCAAGCGGCAGGGCGCATGAACACTGAAGCTTTCTTT
TRBV6-6	once	TRBD1	TRBJ2-5	CASSDTGAPVETQYF	TGTGCCAGCAGTGATACAGGGGCTCCCGTGGAGACCCAGTACTTC